One sample yielded the 9 T cell receptor beta chains listed below, sequenced in a study of CD8+CD57+ T cells in acquired aplastic anemia. Template material for TCR beta VDJ and CDR3 profiling consisted of genomic DNA. Via MiXCR, TCRdb re-called the reads, giving one row per CDR3 protein. The data show 130,000 or so distinct CDR3 sequences, 58% seen once. Whoever was chosen for sequencing had shown CD8+CD57+ cell expansion by flow cytometry. Source material: sorted CD4+, CD8+, or CD8+CD57+ T cells (not recorded which) from PBMCs. These receptors were obtained from a human donor with aplastic anemia.

The rearrangement links TRBV2 to TRBJ2-3; TRBD2 matches at 13 bases. The germline V gene encodes CDR1 SNHLY and CDR2 FYNNEI. V gave up 6 bases and J gave up 4 bases; unmatched junction bases: 1. This CDR3 has 14 residues. CDR3 residues: CASRLAGGADTQYF. For the CDR3, the DNA is TGTGCCAGCAGACTAGCGGGAGGGGCAGATACGCAGTATTTT.

Worth noting for this clonotype: Mismatch with germline at one junction end may stem from a read error. J is TRBJ2-7 and V is TRBV7-4, with D possibly matching TRBD2 (6 bases). CDR3 length equals 17 residues. The germline V gene encodes CDR1 SGHVT and CDR2 SQSDAQ. The CDR3: CASSILNGGLHSYEQYF. As DNA, the CDR3 is TGCGCCAGCAGCATACTTAACGGGGGTCTTCATTCCTACGAGCAGTACTTC.

This chain connects TRBV11-1 to TRBJ2-7; 7 bases match TRBD1. The CDR3 is 16 amino acids. Germline V CDR1 and CDR2: SGHAT, FQDESV (reference sequence). V gave up 4 bases and J gave up 3 bases; unmatched junction bases: 12. The CDR3 region is CASSSPTGPNIYEQYF. CDR3 coding DNA: TGTGCCAGCAGCTCTCCGACAGGGCCCAATATCTACGAGCAGTACTTC.

This chain links TRBV10-3 with TRBJ2-1; the D gene is possibly TRBD1 (6 bases). This CDR3 has 12 amino acids. The V end lost 2 bases, the J end lost 8 bases, and 7 bases lay between the germline ends. The germline V gene encodes CDR1 ENHRY and CDR2 SYGVKD. The CDR3 loop reads CAISEEGDEQFF. The DNA for the CDR3 is TGTGCCATCAGTGAGGAGGGGGATGAGCAGTTCTTC.

The chain uses TRBV5-1 and TRBJ2-7; D tentatively fits TRBD1 or TRBD2 (6 bases each). Germline V gene lookup returns CDR1 SGHRS and CDR2 YFSETQ. V lost 0 bases, J lost 6 bases, and 10 bases lay in between. There are 13 residues in the CDR3. DNA for the CDR3: TGCGCCAGCAGCTTGGCGGGGGCGCCCGAGCAGTACTTC. As protein: CASSLAGAPEQYF.

This chain connects TRBV19 to TRBJ2-2; 8 bases are a match to TRBD2. Germline CDR1 reads LNHDA; CDR2 reads SQIVND (reference sequence). V was clipped by 3 bases and J by 8 bases; unmatched bases: 5. This CDR3 is 14 amino acids long. For the CDR3, the DNA is TGTGCCAGTAGTATCCGAGCGGGAGAAGGGGAGCTGTTTTTT. Translating gives CASSIRAGEGELFF.

The chain carries TRBV10-3 and TRBJ2-2, with TRBD2 as a possible D gene (5 bases). The CDR3 has 14 amino acids. The V end was cut by 4 bases, the J end by 3 bases, with 9 bases between. Per the germline V gene, CDR1 is ENHRY and CDR2 is SYGVKD. CDR3 nucleotides: TGTGCCATCAGTGGACGGGGTGACACCGGGGAGCTGTTTTTT. Protein product: CAISGRGDTGELFF.

The rearrangement uses TRBV9 and TRBJ2-1; D remains unclear. V gave up 2 bases and J gave up 0 bases, with 9 bases separating them. Germline CDR1 reads SGDLS; CDR2 reads YYNGEE. The CDR3 covers 15 residues. The CDR3: CASSVDVSSYNEQFF. In nucleotides, the CDR3 is TGTGCCAGCAGCGTCGACGTAAGCTCCTACAATGAGCAGTTCTTC.

This clonotype has ten or more counts. V usage is TRBV7-9 and J usage is TRBJ1-1; D unresolved. The CDR3 runs 15 residues. Germline V gene sequence: CDR1 SEHNR, CDR2 FQNEAQ (reference sequence). Between the trimmed V and J ends, which lost 4 bases and 0 bases, there was a span of 12 bases. The CDR3 is CASSSASDLNTEAFF. The CDR3 DNA is TGTGCCAGCAGCTCCGCGAGCGATTTGAACACTGAAGCTTTCTTT. The full variable domain, with the rest looked up from reference TRBV7-9 and TRBJ1-1, is DTGVSQNPRHKITKRGQNVTFRCDPISEHNRLYWYRQTLGQGPEFLTYFQNEAQLEKSRLLSDRFSAERPKGSFSTLEIQRTEQGDSAMYLCASSSASDLNTEAFFGQGTRLTVV.